The 5 T cell receptor beta chains given below trace back to one sample, sequenced in a study of CD8 T cells in ankylosing spondylitis. TCRdb re-derived calls from the 5' RACE reads in MiXCR, one entry per CDR3 protein. The repertoire holds about 240,000 distinct CDR3 sequences, approximately 11% seen once, with under 7% in the top ten. Material for sequencing was blood, either unsorted or a sorted T cell fraction (not recorded which). The receptors derive from a male donor with ankylosing spondylitis or in good health (not recorded which).

This clonotype came up many times. This chain joins TRBV28 and TRBJ2-3; D uncertain. Germline lookup yields CDR1 MDHEN and CDR2 SYDVKM. The V end was cut by 5 bases, the J end by 4 bases, with 10 bases between. The length of the CDR3 is 13 residues. CDR3 in amino acids: CASSPDNADTQYF. The DNA of the CDR3 is TGTGCCAGCAGTCCCGACAACGCAGATACGCAGTATTTT.

CDR3: CSVEDGGLPPYNEQFF. Written as DNA, the CDR3 is TGCAGCGTTGAAGACGGGGGGCTCCCGCCCTACAATGAGCAGTTCTTC. The chain combines TRBV29-1 with TRBJ2-1; D might be TRBD2 (7 bases). CDR1 is SQVTM and CDR2 is ANQGSEA in the germline V gene. V shed 0 bases and J shed 2 bases, with 14 bases lying between them. This CDR3 region has 16 residues.

This sequence joins TRBV7-8 and TRBJ2-2; D possibly corresponds to TRBD2 (6 bases). Germline V gives CDR1 SGHVS, CDR2 FQNEAQ. Trimming took off 3 bases at V and 0 bases at J, with 11 bases between the two ends. This CDR3 region has 16 residues. The CDR3 loop reads CASSLTGTSNTGELFF. CDR3 DNA: TGTGCCAGCAGCTTGACCGGGACTTCGAACACCGGGGAGCTGTTTTTT.

This clonotype was seen at least ten times. The chain employs TRBV10-2 and TRBJ2-3; D not resolved. V lost 5 bases to trimming and J lost 9 bases, with 15 bases between them. Germline lookup yields CDR1 WSHSY and CDR2 SAAADI. The CDR3 runs 13 residues. DNA for the CDR3: TGCGCCAGCAGTCCCGAGGCCCGGTGGACGCAGTATTTT. It codes for CASSPEARWTQYF.

J is TRBJ2-1 and V is TRBV27, with a weak D call TRBD1 (5 bases). The CDR3 covers 15 residues. From germline, CDR1 is MNHEY and CDR2 SMNVEV (reference sequence). Between the trimmed V and J ends, which lost 2 bases and 6 bases, there was a span of 14 bases. The DNA of the CDR3 is TGTGCCAGCAGTTTAGGGCTAGACAGAAGCAATGAGCAGTTCTTC. Residues: CASSLGLDRSNEQFF.